The source of this TCR beta chain is a study of human T cells and chemical hapten exposure. TCRdb itself ran the RACE reads through MiXCR, one entry per CDR3 protein. The sample comprises 200,000 to 300,000 distinct CDR3 sequences, more than 6.5% of which are singletons, and approximately 2.2% rests with the top ten. Documented time point: pre-sensitization, week 0. The treatment denotes: therapeutic diphenylcyclopropenone sensitization with weekly scalp DPC. Trimming pared 7 bases from V and 4 bases from J, leaving 9 bases between. Per germline, CDR1 SNHLY and CDR2 FYNNEI. The CDR3 loop spans 12 amino acids. This clonotype was detected a few times.

This TCR was sampled from a woman aged 40 to 50 with alopecia areata. Some clones in this sample may be carry-over from other donors' samples. The sequencing here drew on whole blood, taken in connection with sensitization to the hapten diphenylcyclopropenone (DPC). This chain joins TRBV2 and TRBJ2-3; the D is unclear. The CDR3 sequence is CASMSEADTQYF. DNA of the CDR3: TGTGCCAGCATGAGTGAGGCAGATACGCAGTATTTT.